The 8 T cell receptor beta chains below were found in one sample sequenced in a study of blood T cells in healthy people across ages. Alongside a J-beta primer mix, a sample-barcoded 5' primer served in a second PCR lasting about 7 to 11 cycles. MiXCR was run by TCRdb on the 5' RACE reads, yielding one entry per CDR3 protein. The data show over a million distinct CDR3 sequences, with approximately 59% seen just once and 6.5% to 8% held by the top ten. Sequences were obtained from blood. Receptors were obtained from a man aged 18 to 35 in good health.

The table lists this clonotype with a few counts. CDR3 sequence: CASRRGNQPQHF. The CDR3 DNA follows: TGTGCCAGCAGACGGGGCAATCAGCCCCAGCATTTT. The chain combines TRBV25-1 with TRBJ1-5; no clear D. Germline V CDR1 and CDR2: MGHDK, SYGVNS. The length of the CDR3 is 12 residues. Trimming shortened V by 6 bases and J by 2 bases, and 5 bases separated the two germline ends.

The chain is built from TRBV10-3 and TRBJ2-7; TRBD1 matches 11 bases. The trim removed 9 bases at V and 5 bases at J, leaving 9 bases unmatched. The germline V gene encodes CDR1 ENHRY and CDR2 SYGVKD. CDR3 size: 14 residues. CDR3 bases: TGTGCCATTTCGGGGACAGGGGGTCTCAACGAGCAGTACTTC. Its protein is CAISGTGGLNEQYF.

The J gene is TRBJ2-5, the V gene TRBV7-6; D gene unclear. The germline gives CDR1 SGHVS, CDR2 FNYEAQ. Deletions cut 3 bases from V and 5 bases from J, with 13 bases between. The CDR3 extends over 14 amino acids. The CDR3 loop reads CASSLSGFGETQYF. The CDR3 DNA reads TGTGCCAGCAGCTTGTCAGGATTTGGGGAGACCCAGTACTTC.

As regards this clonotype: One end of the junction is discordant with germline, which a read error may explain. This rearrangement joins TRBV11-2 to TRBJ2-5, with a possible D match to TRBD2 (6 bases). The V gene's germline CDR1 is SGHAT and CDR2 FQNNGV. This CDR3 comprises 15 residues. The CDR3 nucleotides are TGTGCCAGCAGCTTATTAGCAGGAGGGCAAGAGACCCTGTACTTC. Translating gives CASSLLAGGQETLYF.

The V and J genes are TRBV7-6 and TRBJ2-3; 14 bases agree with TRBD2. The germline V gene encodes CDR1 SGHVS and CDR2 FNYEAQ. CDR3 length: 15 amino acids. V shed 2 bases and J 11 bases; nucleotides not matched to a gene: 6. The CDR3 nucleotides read TGTGCCAGCAGCTTACCCTCTGGACTAGCGGGAGGGCAGTATTTT. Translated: CASSLPSGLAGGQYF. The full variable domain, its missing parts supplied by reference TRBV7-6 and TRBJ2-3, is GAGVSQSPRYKVTKRGQDVALRCDPISGHVSLYWYRQALGQGPEFLTYFNYEAQQDKSGLPNDRFSAERPEGSISTLTIQRTEQRDSAMYRCASSLPSGLAGGQYFGPGTRLTVL.

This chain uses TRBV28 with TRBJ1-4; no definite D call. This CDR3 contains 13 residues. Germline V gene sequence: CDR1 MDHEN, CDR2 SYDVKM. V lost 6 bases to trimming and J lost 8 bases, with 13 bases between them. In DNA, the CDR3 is TGTGCCAGCAGAGCACCGGGAGAAGAAAAACTGTTTTTT. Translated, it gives CASRAPGEEKLFF.

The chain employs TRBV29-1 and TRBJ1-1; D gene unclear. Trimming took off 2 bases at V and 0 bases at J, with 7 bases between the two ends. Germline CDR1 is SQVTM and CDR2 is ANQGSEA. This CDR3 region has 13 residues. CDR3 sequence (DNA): TGCAGCGTTGAAATAGGTCTGAACACTGAAGCTTTCTTT. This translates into CSVEIGLNTEAFF.

The CDR3 region is CASSTLVDRPNSPLHF. For the CDR3, the DNA is TGTGCCAGCAGTACCCTCGTGGACAGACCTAATTCACCCCTCCACTTT. The chain recombines TRBV6-2 or TRBV6-3 with TRBJ1-6; D is perhaps TRBD1 (6 bases). The CDR3 spans 16 residues. CDR1 is MNHEY, CDR2 SVGEGT, per germline. Trimming shortened V by 5 bases and J by 6 bases, and 17 bases separated the two germline ends.